The 3 T cell receptor beta chains below all came from one sample that was sequenced in a study of blood T cell repertoires in COVID-19. Sequencing was performed with immunoSEQ multiplex PCR; in TCRdb, only in-frame clones are kept and a portion is missing. The top ten clones hold 1.2% to 1.5% of a sample with more than 45,000 clones, just under 90% of them seen once. The specimen sequenced was peripheral blood. The receptors were gathered from a man in his fifties or sixties with acute or convalescent COVID-19.

This rearrangement joins TRBV6-5 to TRBJ1-2; 8 nucleotides match TRBD1. This CDR3 comprises 15 residues. Germline V gives CDR1 MNHEY, CDR2 SVGAGI. After removal of 2 bases from V and 8 bases from J, the junction contained 10 bases not matched to a gene. CDR3 coding DNA: TGTGCCAGCAGTTACCTGGTTAACAGGGGGGGAGGCTACACCTTC. Amino acids: CASSYLVNRGGGYTF.

The gene calls are TRBV23-1 and TRBJ2-3, with 9 bases lining up with TRBD1. TRBV23-1 is an ORF; its function is uncertain. Trimming took 3 bases from V and 2 from J; bases not matched to a gene: 3. The CDR3 runs to 15 residues. CDR3 coding DNA: TGCGCCAGCAGTCAGGGGACAGGGAACACAGATACGCAGTATTTT. It translates to CASSQGTGNTDTQYF.

In DNA, the CDR3 is TGTGCCAGCAGAACCGGCGGCCTAGCGGGACTCAATGAGCAGTTCTTC. Encoded protein: CASRTGGLAGLNEQFF. This chain connects TRBV27 to TRBJ2-1, with 9 bases lining up with TRBD2. The CDR3 is made up of 16 amino acids. Germline assignment: CDR1 MNHEY and CDR2 SMNVEV (reference sequence). V lost 6 bases and J lost 6; bases outside the gene matches: 12.